This T cell receptor beta chain was identified during a study of T-cell reconstitution after alpha-beta-depleted transplantation in children. Findings and caveats of the study: Some patients' high day-60 TCRbeta diversity was traced to surviving recipient T cells and thymic progenitors. Fresh T-cell production supplied most of the T-cell counts and diversity seen one year after transplant. About two months after transplant, alpha-beta T cells reportedly came from several hundred expanded graft clones.

Trimming left V 5 bases short and J 5 bases short, with 19 bases between. The CDR3 spans 15 residues. The germline V gene has CDR1 DFQATT and CDR2 SNEGSKA (reference sequence). This clonotype was seen repeatedly, ten times or more. The target antigen is unknown. Unique molecular identifiers were incorporated during preparation of the TCRbeta library. TCRdb processed the PCR reads anew with MiXCR; each CDR3 protein has one entry. The profile covers 550,000 to 600,000 distinct CDR3 sequences, with about 23% appearing a single time and roughly 14% taken by the ten largest. The clonotype was recovered from a boy in the first two years of life who had a stem cell transplant for acute myeloid leukemia, so the T cells may come from the graft donor. The sample consisted of PBMCs, mostly from graft donor cells, taken 360 days after TCRalphabeta/CD19-depleted stem cell transplant. The gene calls are TRBV20-1 and TRBJ1-5, with a weak D call TRBD1 (5 bases). The CDR3 loop is CSAAPLDIGYQPQHF. The CDR3, as DNA: TGCAGTGCTGCCCCCTTGGACATTGGCTATCAGCCCCAGCATTTT.